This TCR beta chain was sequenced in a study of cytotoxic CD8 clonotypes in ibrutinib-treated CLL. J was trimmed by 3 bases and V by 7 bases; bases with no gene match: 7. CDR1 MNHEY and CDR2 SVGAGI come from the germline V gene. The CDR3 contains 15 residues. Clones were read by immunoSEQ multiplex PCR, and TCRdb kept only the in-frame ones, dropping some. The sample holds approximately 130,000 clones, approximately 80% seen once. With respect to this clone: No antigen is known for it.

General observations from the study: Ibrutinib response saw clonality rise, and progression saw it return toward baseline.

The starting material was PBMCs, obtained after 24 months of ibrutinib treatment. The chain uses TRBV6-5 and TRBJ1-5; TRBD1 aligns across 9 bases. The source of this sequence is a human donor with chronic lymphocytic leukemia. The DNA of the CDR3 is TGTGCCAGCACCGCAGGACAGGGGAACAATCAGCCCCAGCATTTT. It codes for CASTAGQGNNQPQHF.